The clone carrying this TCR beta chain was detected a few times. What it recognizes is unknown. This entry belongs to a study of identical twins. Findings and caveats of the study: Insertions were fewer in abundant cord blood beta clonotypes, whereas memory repertoires showed none of this pattern. It was possible that invariant MAIT and iNKT cells partly confounded the zero-insertion analyses.

V was clipped by 5 bases and J by 4 bases, with 13 bases between them. CDR3 length: 13 residues. Germline CDR1 reads DFQATT; CDR2 reads SNEGSKA (reference sequence). It was template switching that added a universal primer site, and there were unique molecular identifiers on the cDNA. TCRdb reprocessed the 5' RACE reads with MiXCR, giving one entry per CDR3 protein. The repertoire includes approximately 630,000 distinct CDR3 sequences, roughly 7.2% of them detected once, and less than 2% sits in the top ten. The sample also formed part of further work on yellow fever vaccine responses in identical twins. That paper notes: It has been reported that, in twins, the vaccine T cell response seemed partly convergent and partly personalized.

This rearrangement joins TRBV20-1 to TRBJ2-3; D is undetermined. Material for sequencing was PBMCs. The clonotype was recovered from a woman younger than 30 in good health. Here the CDR3 DNA reads TGCAGTGCTCACGATCCCGCCCCAGATACGCAGTATTTT. This codes for CSAHDPAPDTQYF.